The 21 T cell receptor beta chains listed next were all sequenced from one sample in a study of long-term antiretroviral therapy in people with HIV (dated by TCRdb to 2021 to 2024). Sequencing of the TRB variable region was done with the immunoSEQ hsTCRB v3.0 assay at survey level resolution. The table comes from immuneACCESS by way of TCRdb, which keeps in-frame sequences with V and J called. Part of the clones is missing from these tables; in studies checked, under half for an unresolved V gene and the rest for unknown reasons. For this sample the table gives fewer than 20,000 clones, of which around 89% were detected only once. Of the sample, roughly 9.3% falls within the top ten clones. Sequenced material: unsorted PBMCs, taken 4.2 years after starting antiretroviral therapy. Every receptor here comes from a man aged 50-60 years with HIV.

Here the CDR3 reads CAWSVRGGSPYTQYF. In DNA, the CDR3 is TGTGCCTGGAGTGTACGGGGGGGCTCCCCCTATACTCAGTACTTC. The V gene is TRBV30, the J gene TRBJ2-7; 8 bases align to TRBD2. Losses at the gene ends were 0 bases for V and 10 bases for J; bases not matched to a gene: 14. The CDR3 loop spans 15 amino acids. The germline V gene has CDR1 GTSNPN and CDR2 SVGIG (reference sequence).

The V call is TRBV2, the J call TRBJ1-5; D not certain. Germline V gene sequence: CDR1 SNHLY, CDR2 FYNNEI. The CDR3 spans 16 residues. V lost 4 bases and J lost 0, with 13 bases in between. CDR3 amino acids: CASSGDRQFSNQPQHF. CDR3 sequence (DNA): TGTGCCAGCAGTGGTGATCGTCAGTTTAGCAATCAGCCCCAGCATTTT.

This rearrangement joins TRBV6-5 to TRBJ1-2, with a possible D match to TRBD1 (6 bases). Germline V gene lookup returns CDR1 MNHEY and CDR2 SVGAGI. Trimming stripped 5 bases from V and 6 bases from J, with 7 bases between. The CDR3 has 11 amino acids. The CDR3 nucleotides are TGTGCCAGCAGTGCAGGGGATGGCTACACCTTC. Protein sequence: CASSAGDGYTF.

The chain uses TRBV4-3 and TRBJ2-7; TRBD2 matches 11 bases. This CDR3 region has 13 residues. V lost 4 bases, J lost 6 bases, and 2 bases stayed unmatched. Germline CDR1 and CDR2: LGHNA and YSLEER. In DNA form, the CDR3 reads TGCGCCAGCAGCCTGACTAGCGGGGTCGAGCAGTACTTC. It yields the protein CASSLTSGVEQYF.

The chain uses TRBV4-3 and TRBJ2-3; D perhaps matches TRBD2 (9 bases). The CDR3 contains 17 residues. V was shortened by 0 bases and J by 3 bases, with 16 bases between the two germline ends. Germline V CDR1 and CDR2: LGHNA, YSLEER. This chain's CDR3 is CASSQEGGGDRTDTQYF. CDR3 nucleotide sequence: TGCGCCAGCAGCCAAGAGGGCGGGGGGGACAGGACAGATACGCAGTATTTT.

The chain has TRBV29-1 and TRBJ2-7; 10 bases are a match to TRBD1. The CDR3 has 15 residues. V shed 1 base, J shed 6 bases, and the junction held 9 bases outside the gene matches. The germline gives CDR1 SQVTM, CDR2 ANQGSEA. The CDR3 sequence: CSVEGPGTGVGEQYF. The CDR3 nucleotides are TGCAGCGTTGAAGGTCCCGGGACAGGGGTTGGCGAGCAGTACTTC.

A few counts support this clone. The chain recombines TRBV5-1 with TRBJ2-3, with a tentative D call TRBD1 (5 bases). Germline V gene lookup returns CDR1 SGHRS and CDR2 YFSETQ. Deletions cut 1 base from V and 1 base from J, with 10 bases between. CDR3 length: 15 amino acids. The CDR3 DNA reads as TGCGCCAGCAGCTTGAGGACAACTCGCACAGATACGCAGTATTTT. Its translation: CASSLRTTRTDTQYF.

The chain joins TRBV27 to TRBJ2-7; the match to TRBD1 covers 7 bases. The CDR3 has 14 amino acids. With V trimmed by 6 bases and J by 2 bases, 7 bases remained unmatched. Per the germline V gene, CDR1 is MNHEY and CDR2 is SMNVEV (reference sequence). The CDR3 spells CASSPRDSAYEQYF. The CDR3 DNA sequence: TGTGCCAGCAGCCCCCGGGACAGTGCCTACGAGCAGTACTTC.

The V call is TRBV30, the J call TRBJ1-3; D not certain. Germline CDR1 and CDR2: GTSNPN and SVGIG (reference sequence). Trimming cost V 5 bases and J 1 base, with 9 bases left between them. There are 13 residues in the CDR3. The CDR3 bases are TGTGCCTGGCGATGGAAATCTGGAAACACCATATATTTT. Translating gives CAWRWKSGNTIYF.

The V and J genes are TRBV10-3 and TRBJ2-7; D ambiguous. The ends were cut back, 4 bases at V and 1 base at J, with 14 bases in the middle. The CDR3 spans 15 residues. Germline lookup yields CDR1 ENHRY and CDR2 SYGVKD. For the CDR3, the DNA is TGTGCCATCAGTGTGTTGAGACCTCAATCCTACGAGCAGTACTTC. This encodes CAISVLRPQSYEQYF.

The chain is built from TRBV27 and TRBJ2-3, with 7 bases identical to TRBD1. There are 14 residues in the CDR3. V gave up 8 bases and J gave up 1 base; unmatched junction bases: 6. Per germline, CDR1 MNHEY and CDR2 SMNVEV (reference sequence). This CDR3 is CASRSGQGTDTQYF. The CDR3 DNA is TGTGCCAGCCGTTCTGGACAGGGCACAGATACGCAGTATTTT.

The V call is TRBV19, the J call TRBJ2-7; tentatively, D is TRBD2 (6 bases). Deletions cut 6 bases from V and 0 bases from J, with 6 bases between. This CDR3 is built from 12 residues. Germline V gene sequence: CDR1 LNHDA, CDR2 SQIVND (reference sequence). The CDR3 sequence: CASRGGSYEQYF. In nucleotides, the CDR3 is TGTGCCAGTAGGGGGGGCTCCTACGAGCAGTACTTC. Filled out from reference TRBV19 and TRBJ2-7, the complete variable domain reads DGGITQSPKYLFRKEGQNVTLSCEQNLNHDAMYWYRQDPGQGLRLIYYSQIVNDFQKGDIAEGYSVSREKKESFPLTVTSAQKNPTAFYLCASRGGSYEQYFGPGTRLTVT.

The V and J genes are TRBV7-2 and TRBJ1-4; 7 bases agree with TRBD1. V lost 4 bases to trimming and J lost 8 bases; unmatched junction nucleotides: 10. The CDR3 runs to 15 residues. The germline gives CDR1 SGHTA, CDR2 FQGNSA. The CDR3 coding sequence is TGTGCCAGCAGCTCTAGACAGGGTCCGTCGGAAAAACTGTTTTTT. It encodes CASSSRQGPSEKLFF.

The chain's CDR3 is CASSQEARALWDNEQFF. The CDR3 DNA is TGCGCCAGCAGCCAAGAGGCTAGGGCCCTTTGGGACAATGAGCAGTTCTTC. The genes are TRBV4-3 and TRBJ2-1; D call uncertain. With 0 bases removed from V and 5 bases from J, the gap between germline ends came to 17 bases. The CDR3 runs 17 residues. Germline CDR1 and CDR2: LGHNA and YSLEER.

The V and J genes are TRBV4-1 and TRBJ1-1; D ambiguous. There are 15 residues in the CDR3. Germline values: CDR1 MGHRA, CDR2 YSYEKL. Trimming shortened V by 4 bases and J by 3 bases, and 15 bases separated the two germline ends. For the CDR3, the DNA is TGCGCCAGCAGCCTCGGTCTTAGGGAGTACACTGAAGCTTTCTTT. Translation gives CASSLGLREYTEAFF.

The gene calls are TRBV6-1 and TRBJ2-7; the D gene could be TRBD1 or TRBD2 (5 bases each). The CDR3 covers 14 residues. V was shortened by 3 bases and J by 3 bases, with 12 bases between the two germline ends. CDR1 is MNHNS, CDR2 SASEGT, per germline. CDR3 sequence reads: CASSDWGTHYEQYF. Written as DNA, the CDR3 is TGTGCCAGCAGTGACTGGGGGACCCACTACGAGCAGTACTTC.

The count of this clone is one. The V call is TRBV12-5, the J call TRBJ1-4, with unresolved D. V lost 4 bases and J lost 4, with 7 bases in between. The CDR3 length is 13 residues. The germline V gene has CDR1 LGHNT and CDR2 FRNRAP. The DNA of the CDR3 is TGTGCTAGTGGTTCCTACAGTAATGAAAAACTGTTTTTT. Its protein product is CASGSYSNEKLFF.

The DNA of the CDR3 is TGCGCCAGCAGTGATGGGGCCGGGGAGCTGTTTTTT. Encoded protein: CASSDGAGELFF. V gene TRBV10-1 combines with J gene TRBJ2-2; no definite D call. Deletions cut 3 bases from V and 6 bases from J, with 5 bases between. CDR1 is WNHNN and CDR2 is SYGVQD in the germline V gene (reference sequence). The CDR3 extends over 12 amino acids.

This clone appeared a single time. The chain couples TRBV2 to TRBJ1-5, with 11 nucleotides matching TRBD1. With V trimmed by 6 bases and J by 11 bases, 9 bases remained unmatched. CDR3 length equals 14 residues. Germline CDR1 reads SNHLY; CDR2 reads FYNNEI. Here the CDR3 reads CASSPGTGGRTQHF. CDR3 DNA: TGTGCCAGCAGCCCTGGGACAGGGGGAAGGACCCAGCATTTT.

This chain connects TRBV18 to TRBJ2-4, with D perhaps TRBD1 (6 bases). This CDR3 is built from 16 residues. The V gene's germline CDR1 is KGHSH and CDR2 LQKENI. V gave up 4 bases and J gave up 6 bases, with 19 bases separating them. This CDR3 is CASSLHLGAEGNIQYF. DNA of the CDR3: TGTGCCAGCTCACTCCATTTGGGGGCTGAGGGAAACATTCAGTACTTC.

V is TRBV15 and J is TRBJ1-6; 12 positions agree with TRBD1. Unmatched junction bases numbered 3, after V lost 5 bases and J lost 10 bases. The CDR3 sequence is 14 residues long. Germline lookup yields CDR1 LNHNV and CDR2 YYDKDF (reference sequence). The CDR3 region has the DNA TGTGCCACCAGCGAAGGGACAGGGGGCTCACCCCTCCACTTT. Its protein is CATSEGTGGSPLHF.